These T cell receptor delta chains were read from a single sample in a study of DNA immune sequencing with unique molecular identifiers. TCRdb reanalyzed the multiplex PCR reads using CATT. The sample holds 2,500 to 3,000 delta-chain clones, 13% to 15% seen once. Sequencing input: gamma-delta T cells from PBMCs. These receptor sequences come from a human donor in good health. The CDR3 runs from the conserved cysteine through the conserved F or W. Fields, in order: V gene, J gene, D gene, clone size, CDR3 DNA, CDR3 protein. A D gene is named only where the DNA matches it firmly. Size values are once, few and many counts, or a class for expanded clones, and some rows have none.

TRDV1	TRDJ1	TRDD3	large	TGTGCTCTTGGGGAACTTGATACTGACGCAATAACTGGGGGACCCGGGACCAGGTACACCGATAAACTCATCTTT	CALGELDTDAITGGPGTRYTDKLIF
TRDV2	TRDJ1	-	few	TGTGCCTGTGGACAGTGGGATAGGGATACCGATAAACTCATCTTT	CACGQWDRDTDKLIF
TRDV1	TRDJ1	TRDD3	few	TGTGCTCTTGGGGTCAGGGGGGGGATAGTGAGGTCTAAACTCATCTTT	CALGVRGGIVRSKLIF
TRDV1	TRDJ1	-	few	TGTGCTCTTGGGGAAAACCTACGCAGAGCTGGGGTAACGGTGACCGATAAACTCATCTTT	CALGENLRRAGVTVTDKLIF
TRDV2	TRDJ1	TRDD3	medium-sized	TGTGCCTGTGACTTGTTGGGGGACCATATCAACGTTTACACCGATAAACTCATCTTT	CACDLLGDHINVYTDKLIF
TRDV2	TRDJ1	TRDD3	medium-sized	TGTGCCTGTGACCCGGCCAGTTACTGGGGGACCACGTACACCGATAAACTCATCTTT	CACDPASYWGTTYTDKLIF
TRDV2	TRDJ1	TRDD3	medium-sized	TGTGCCTGTGACACCGTAGGGCCCTGGGGGATAACCGATAAACTCATCTTT	CACDTVGPWGITDKLIF
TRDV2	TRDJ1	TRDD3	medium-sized	TGTGCCTGTGTCTACCGGGTGGGGGGATACGCTGTTTACGATAAACTCATCTTT	CACVYRVGGYAVYDKLIF
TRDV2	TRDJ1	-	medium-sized	TGTGCCTGTGATACCCTCTCCCAGGGTGCCGATAAACTCATCTTT	CACDTLSQGADKLIF
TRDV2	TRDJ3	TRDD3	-	TGTGCCTGTGACACCCTGGGGGCTACCTCCGCCTGGGACACCCGACAGATGTTTTTC	CACDTLGATSAWDTRQMFF
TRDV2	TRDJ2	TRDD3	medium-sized	TGTGCCTGTGACACCGTTGGGCCGACCGGCCCCAGGGGGATAAACGGATCACAACTCTTCTTT	CACDTVGPTGPRGINGSQLFF
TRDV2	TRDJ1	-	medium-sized	TGTGCCTGTGACCACATAGGAGGGGGTTCGCGTACACCCGATAAACTCATCTTT	CACDHIGGGSRTPDKLIF
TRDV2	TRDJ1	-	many	TGTGCCTGTGACACCGTGGGGGGTAGGTACACCGATAAACTCATCTTT	CACDTVGGRYTDKLIF
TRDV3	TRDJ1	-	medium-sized	TGTGCCTTTAGTAGTCTAATGGTGTTCGCGGGAAACGCGAAACTCATCTTT	CAFSSLMVFAGNAKLIF
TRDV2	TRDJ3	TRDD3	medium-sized	TGTGCCTGTGACGTGCTACTGGGGGAGTCAAGCTCCTGGGACACCCGACAGATGTTTTTC	CACDVLLGESSSWDTRQMFF
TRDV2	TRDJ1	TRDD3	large	TGTGCCTGTGACGGAATGGGGGATACTAAGGTCGATAAACTCATCTTT	CACDGMGDTKVDKLIF
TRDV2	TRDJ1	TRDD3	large	TGTGCCTGTGACACACTGGGGACTGGCCTAGATCCCAAACTCATCTTT	CACDTLGTGLDPKLIF
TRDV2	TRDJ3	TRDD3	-	TGTGCCTGTGACACGAGCTTTGGGATACCTAGCTCCTGGGACACCCGACAGATGTTTTTC	CACDTSFGIPSSWDTRQMFF
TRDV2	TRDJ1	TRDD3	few	TGTGCCTGTGACGCCTTGCTGGGGGATACGGAGGCCGATAAACTCATCTTT	CACDALLGDTEADKLIF
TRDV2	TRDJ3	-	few	TGTGCCTGTGACGTCGCACTGGGTTCCTGGGACACCCGACAGATGTTTTTC	CACDVALGSWDTRQMFF
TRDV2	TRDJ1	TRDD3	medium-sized	TGTGCCTGTGACTCTTTACTGGGGGATACCGGCCCCGATAAACTCATCTTT	CACDSLLGDTGPDKLIF
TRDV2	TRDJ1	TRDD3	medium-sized	TGTGCCTGTGACATCCTTGGCCTGGGGGATACGGCGGCCGATAAACTCATCTTT	CACDILGLGDTAADKLIF
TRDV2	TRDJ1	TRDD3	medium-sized	TGTGCCTGTGACACGCTGGGGGATAGAAGGTCACTCACCGATAAACTCATCTTT	CACDTLGDRRSLTDKLIF
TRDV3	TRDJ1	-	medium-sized	TGTGCCTTTGCCCCGATCCGAGGTTCCGGGGCCGATAAACTCATCTTT	CAFAPIRGSGADKLIF
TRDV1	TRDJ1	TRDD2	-	TGTGCTCTTGGGGATTTCCGTACCTTCCTAGCAAAGTACACCGATAAACTCATCTTT	CALGDFRTFLAKYTDKLIF
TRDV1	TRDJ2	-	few	TGTGCTCTTGGGGATAACAGGTGGGACCCAACTTTGACAGCACAACTCTTCTTT	CALGDNRWDPTLTAQLFF
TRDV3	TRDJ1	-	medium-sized	TGTGCCTCGTGCATAGCCTCGGATAAACTCATCTTT	CASCIASDKLIF
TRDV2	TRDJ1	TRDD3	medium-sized	TGTGCCTGTGACCGGCTTTTAGGGGGGGATACCCGAACCGCCGATAAACTCATCTTT	CACDRLLGGDTRTADKLIF
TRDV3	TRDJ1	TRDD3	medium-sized	TGTGCCTTTAACTGCCTTACTGGGGGGGGATTTAACACCGATAAACTCATCTTT	CAFNCLTGGGFNTDKLIF
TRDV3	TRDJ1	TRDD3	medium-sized	TGTGCCTTTAGCGACAATTGGAAGGACCGCGGGCTGGGGGATACCACCGATAAACTCATCTTT	CAFSDNWKDRGLGDTTDKLIF
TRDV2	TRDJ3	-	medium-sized	TGTGCCTGTGACACCGTTCTGGGAACGCCCGCCTGGGACACCCGACAGATGTTTTTC	CACDTVLGTPAWDTRQMFF
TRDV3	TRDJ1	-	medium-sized	TGTGCCTTTACCTCAGGGCCTTCCATTGTCTGGGGGGCCAACACCGATAAACTCATCTTT	CAFTSGPSIVWGANTDKLIF